These 3 T cell receptor beta chains came from one sample sequenced in a study of T cells in tuberculosis. Using immunoSEQ multiplex PCR, the repertoire was profiled, and TCRdb retains in-frame clones only, with some absent. Of 9,500 to 12,000 clones in the sample, approximately 94% are singletons; the top ten hold 10% to 15%. The sequenced sample consisted of PBMCs. These TCRs come from an adult with tuberculosis.

The chain has TRBV7-3 and TRBJ1-2; the D gene is possibly TRBD1 (6 bases). Germline V gives CDR1 SGHTA, CDR2 FQGTGA. V lost 2 bases to trimming and J lost 4 bases, with 14 bases between them. This CDR3 comprises 15 residues. The DNA for the CDR3 is TGTGCCAGCAGCTTAGGCCCCCAGGGGACCTATGGCTACACCTTC. Its translation is CASSLGPQGTYGYTF.

This sequence joins TRBV19 and TRBJ1-2; the match to TRBD1 covers 8 bases. The V gene end was trimmed by 7 bases and the J gene end by 8 bases; junction bases not matched to a gene: 12. Germline V gene lookup returns CDR1 LNHDA and CDR2 SQIVND (reference sequence). The CDR3 has 14 amino acids. CDR3 sequence: CASTEGQGARGYTF. As DNA, the CDR3 is TGTGCCAGTACCGAAGGGCAGGGGGCGCGGGGCTACACCTTC.

The CDR3, as DNA: TGTGCCAGCAGTGAATCCCGGACTAGCGGGGGGATGGTAGATACGCAGTATTTT. It codes for CASSESRTSGGMVDTQYF. This sequence joins TRBV2 and TRBJ2-3; 14 bases fit TRBD2. From germline, CDR1 is SNHLY and CDR2 FYNNEI. The trim removed 2 bases at V and 5 bases at J, leaving 9 bases unmatched. The CDR3 runs 18 residues.